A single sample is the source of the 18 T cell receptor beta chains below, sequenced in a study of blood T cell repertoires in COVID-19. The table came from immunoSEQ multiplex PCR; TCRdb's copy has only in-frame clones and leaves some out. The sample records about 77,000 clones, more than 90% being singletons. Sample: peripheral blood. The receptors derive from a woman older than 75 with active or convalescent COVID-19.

The CDR3 loop is CASSYYTGANYGYTF. The CDR3 DNA sequence: TGCGCCAGCAGCTATTACACAGGGGCTAACTATGGCTACACCTTC. The chain has TRBV4-1 and TRBJ1-2; 7 bases map to TRBD1. J was trimmed by 0 bases and V by 5 bases; bases with no gene match: 6. The CDR3 runs 15 residues. The germline CDR1 and CDR2 sequences are MGHRA and YSYEKL.

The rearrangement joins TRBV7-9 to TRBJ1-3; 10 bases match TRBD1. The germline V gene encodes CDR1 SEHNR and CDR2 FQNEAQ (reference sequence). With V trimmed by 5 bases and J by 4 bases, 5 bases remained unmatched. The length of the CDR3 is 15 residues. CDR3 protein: CASSPSTGGGNTIYF. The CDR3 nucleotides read TGTGCCAGCAGCCCCTCGACAGGGGGCGGAAACACCATATATTTT.

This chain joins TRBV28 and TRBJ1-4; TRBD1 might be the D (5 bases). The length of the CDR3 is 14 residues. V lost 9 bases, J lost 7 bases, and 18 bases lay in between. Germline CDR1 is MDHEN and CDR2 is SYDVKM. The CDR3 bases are TGTGCCAGTTGTAGGGGAGGGAGTGGTGAAAAACTGTTTTTT. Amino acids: CASCRGGSGEKLFF.

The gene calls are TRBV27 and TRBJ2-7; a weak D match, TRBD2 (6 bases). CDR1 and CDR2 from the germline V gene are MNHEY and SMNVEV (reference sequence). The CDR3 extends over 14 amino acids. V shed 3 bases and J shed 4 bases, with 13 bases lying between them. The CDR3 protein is CASSFRGETYEQYF. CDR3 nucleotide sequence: TGTGCCAGCAGTTTTCGCGGGGAAACTTACGAGCAGTACTTC.

CDR3 residues: CATAGTYNEQFF. The CDR3 DNA reads TGTGCCACGGCGGGGACTTACAATGAGCAGTTCTTC. The chain employs TRBV24-1 and TRBJ2-1; D is possibly TRBD2 (6 bases). This CDR3 comprises 12 residues. V was pared by 10 bases and J by 4 bases, with 10 bases between. CDR1 and CDR2 from the germline V gene are KGHDR and SFDVKD.

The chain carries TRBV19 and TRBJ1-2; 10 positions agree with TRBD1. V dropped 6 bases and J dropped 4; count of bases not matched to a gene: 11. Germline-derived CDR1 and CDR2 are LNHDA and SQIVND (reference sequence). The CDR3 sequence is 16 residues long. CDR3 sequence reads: CASRTVGDRGSYGYTF. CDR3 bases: TGTGCCAGTAGAACGGTGGGGGACAGGGGCTCCTATGGCTACACCTTC.

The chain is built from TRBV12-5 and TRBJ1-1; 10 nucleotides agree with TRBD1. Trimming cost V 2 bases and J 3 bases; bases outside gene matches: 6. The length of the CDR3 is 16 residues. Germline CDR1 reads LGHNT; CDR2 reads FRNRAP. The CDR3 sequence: CASGLTRTGGDTEAFF. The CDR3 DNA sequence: TGTGCTAGTGGTTTGACCCGGACAGGGGGGGACACTGAAGCTTTCTTT.

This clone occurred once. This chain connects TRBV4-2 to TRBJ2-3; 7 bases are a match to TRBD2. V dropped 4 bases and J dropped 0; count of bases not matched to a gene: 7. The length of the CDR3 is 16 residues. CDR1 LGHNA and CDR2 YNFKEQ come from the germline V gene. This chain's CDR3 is CASSPSAGPSTDTQYF. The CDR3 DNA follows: TGTGCCAGCAGCCCCTCAGCGGGGCCAAGCACAGATACGCAGTATTTT.

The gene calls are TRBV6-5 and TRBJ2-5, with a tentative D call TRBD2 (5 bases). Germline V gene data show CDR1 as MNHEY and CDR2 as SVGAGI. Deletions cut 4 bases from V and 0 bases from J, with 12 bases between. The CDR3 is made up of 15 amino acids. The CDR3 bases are TGTGCCAGCAGTTCCGACTACGCGTACCAAGAGACCCAGTACTTC. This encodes CASSSDYAYQETQYF.

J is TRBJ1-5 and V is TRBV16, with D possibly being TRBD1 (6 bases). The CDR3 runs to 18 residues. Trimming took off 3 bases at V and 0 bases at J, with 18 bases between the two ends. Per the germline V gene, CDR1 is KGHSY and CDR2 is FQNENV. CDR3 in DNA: TGTGCCAGCAGCCAGATTGGCCGGGGACACTATAGCAATCAGCCCCAGCATTTT. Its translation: CASSQIGRGHYSNQPQHF.

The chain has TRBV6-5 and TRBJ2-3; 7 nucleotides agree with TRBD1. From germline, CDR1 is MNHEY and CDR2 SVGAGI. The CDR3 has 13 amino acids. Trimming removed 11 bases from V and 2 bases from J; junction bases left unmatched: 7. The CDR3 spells CALPGQTTDTQYF. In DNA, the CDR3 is TGTGCCTTACCGGGACAGACCACAGATACGCAGTATTTT.

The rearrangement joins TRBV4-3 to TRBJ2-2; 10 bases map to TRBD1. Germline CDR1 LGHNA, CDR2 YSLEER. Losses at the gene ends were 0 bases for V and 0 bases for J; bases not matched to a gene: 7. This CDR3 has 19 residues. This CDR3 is CASSQEGDRGFANTGELFF. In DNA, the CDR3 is TGCGCCAGCAGCCAAGAGGGGGACAGGGGCTTCGCGAACACCGGGGAGCTGTTTTTT.

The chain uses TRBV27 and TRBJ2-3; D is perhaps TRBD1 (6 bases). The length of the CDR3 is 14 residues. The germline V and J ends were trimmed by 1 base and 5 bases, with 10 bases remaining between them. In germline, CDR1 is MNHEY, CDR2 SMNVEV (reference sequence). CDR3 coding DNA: TGTGCCAGCAGTTTATGGGGGCCCCTAGATACGCAGTATTTT. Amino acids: CASSLWGPLDTQYF.

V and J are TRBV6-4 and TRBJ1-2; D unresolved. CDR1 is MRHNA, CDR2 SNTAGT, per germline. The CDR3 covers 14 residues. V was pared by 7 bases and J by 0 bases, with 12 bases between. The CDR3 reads CASTTRGSNYGYTF. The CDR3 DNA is TGTGCCAGCACGACCCGAGGGTCTAACTATGGCTACACCTTC.

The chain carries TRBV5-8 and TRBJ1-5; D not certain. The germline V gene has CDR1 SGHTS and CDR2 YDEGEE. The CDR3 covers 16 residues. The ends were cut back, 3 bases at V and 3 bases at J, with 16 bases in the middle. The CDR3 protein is CASSSLAARANQPQHF. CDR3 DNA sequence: TGTGCCAGCAGCTCCCTCGCGGCGAGGGCCAATCAGCCCCAGCATTTT. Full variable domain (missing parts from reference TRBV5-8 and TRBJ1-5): EAGVTQSPTHLIKTRGQQATLRCSPISGHTSVYWYQQALGLGLQFLLWYDEGEERNRGNFPPRFSGRQFPNYSSELNVNALELEDSALYLCASSSLAARANQPQHFGDGTRLSIL.

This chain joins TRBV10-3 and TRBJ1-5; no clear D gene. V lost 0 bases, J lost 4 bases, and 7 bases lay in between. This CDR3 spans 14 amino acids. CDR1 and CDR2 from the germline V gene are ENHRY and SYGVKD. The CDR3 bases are TGTGCCATCAGTGAGTCCAGCAGGAATCAGCCCCAGCATTTT. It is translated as CAISESSRNQPQHF.

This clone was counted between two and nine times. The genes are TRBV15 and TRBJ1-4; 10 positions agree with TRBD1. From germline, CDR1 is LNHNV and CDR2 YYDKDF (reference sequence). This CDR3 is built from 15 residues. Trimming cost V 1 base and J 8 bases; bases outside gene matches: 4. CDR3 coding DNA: TGTGCCACCAGCAGAGGAGGACAGGGGGGAGAAAAACTGTTTTTT. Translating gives CATSRGGQGGEKLFF.

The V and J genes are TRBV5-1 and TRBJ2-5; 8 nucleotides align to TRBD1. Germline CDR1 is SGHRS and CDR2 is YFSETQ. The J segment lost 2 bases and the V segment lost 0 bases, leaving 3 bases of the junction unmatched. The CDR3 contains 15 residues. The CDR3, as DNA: TGCGCCAGCAGCTTGGGCGGGACAGGACAAGAGACCCAGTACTTC. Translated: CASSLGGTGQETQYF.